This T cell receptor beta chain was observed in a study of cytomegalovirus exposure and HLA in healthy donors. About this clone itself: Its antigen is not identified.

Study results and caveats: The number of N-insertions in an Asian-associated ancestry cluster was reportedly below the roughly 660-donor mean in a later analysis. In a later analysis, TCR beta V- and J-gene trimming was associated with a missense DCLRE1C variant.

60 Vbeta and 13 Jbeta primers were used in PCR. Repertoires were generated with immunoSEQ multiplex PCR, while TCRdb's copy carries only in-frame clones and drops some. The repertoire holds around 210,000 clones, with 82% as singletons. Germline V lookup: CDR1 MNHNS, CDR2 SASEGT. The V and J ends lost 7 bases and 1 base respectively, with 13 bases between them. The CDR3 runs to 14 residues. The sequenced sample was PBMCs. The chain uses TRBV6-1 and TRBJ2-5; a weak D match, TRBD1 (6 bases). The clonotype was recovered from a woman between 40 and 50 years old in good health and CMV-seronegative. The CDR3 DNA reads as TGTGCCAGCACCGGACAGCCCATCCAAGAGACCCAGTACTTC. Its translation: CASTGQPIQETQYF.